Listed below are T cell receptor beta chains from one sample, sequenced in a study of blood T cell repertoires in COVID-19. Clones were read by immunoSEQ multiplex PCR, and TCRdb kept only the in-frame ones, dropping some. The table has 200,000 to 250,000 clones, 84% seen once; the top ten hold about 6.6%. The material sequenced was PBMCs or T cells enriched from blood (not recorded which). These receptors were obtained from a woman in her thirties or forties who had recovered from COVID-19. Both conserved end residues are part of each CDR3. A D gene is named only where the DNA matches it firmly. Clone size appears in some rows only: once, few, many, or a class for an expanded clone.

v_gene,j_gene,d_gene,abundance,CDR3nt,CDR3aa
TRBV28,TRBJ1-1,.,.,TGTGCCAGCAGTCAACAGGGAACTGAAGCTTTCTTT,CASSQQGTEAFF
TRBV29-1,TRBJ1-1,.,.,TGCAGCGTTCAAGGCGGGGGGGGGACTGAAGCTTTCTTT,CSVQGGGGTEAFF
TRBV9,TRBJ2-2,TRBD2,.,TGTGCCAGCAGCCCTCCTAGCGGGGGAAACACCGGGGAGCTGTTTTTT,CASSPPSGGNTGELFF
TRBV4-1,TRBJ2-1,TRBD1,once,TGCGCCAGCAGCCAAGAGGGCGGACAGGGAACCTACAATGAGCAGTTCTTC,CASSQEGGQGTYNEQFF
TRBV7-8,TRBJ2-7,TRBD2,.,TGTGCCAGCAGCTCCCCAGCGGGAGGCCACGAGCAGTACTTC,CASSSPAGGHEQYF
TRBV29-1,TRBJ2-3,TRBD2,.,TGCAGCGTTGAGGGGTTAGCGGGAGGCCGGGGCACAGATACGCAGTATTTT,CSVEGLAGGRGTDTQYF
TRBV16,TRBJ2-3,.,.,TGTGCCAGCAGCCATAGAAGACAGAACGCAGATACGCAGTATTTT,CASSHRRQNADTQYF
TRBV24-1,TRBJ1-1,.,.,TGTGCCACCAGTGAGACCGGGACAGAAGCTTTCTTT,CATSETGTEAFF
TRBV2,TRBJ2-7,.,.,TGTGCCGGGTCCGGACTCTCCCCCACCGAGCAGTACTTC,CAGSGLSPTEQYF
TRBV5-1,TRBJ1-1,.,.,TGCGCCAGCAGCTTGGGTGGGGGGGAGCTGAACACTGAAGCTTTCTTT,CASSLGGGELNTEAFF
TRBV2,TRBJ1-6,TRBD1,.,TGTGCCAGCAGCTGGACAGGGGGTGAGAATTCACCCCTCCACTTT,CASSWTGGENSPLHF
TRBV30,TRBJ1-2,TRBD1,.,TGTGCCTGGAGGCGAACAGGGGCGGGTGACTATGGCTACACCTTC,CAWRRTGAGDYGYTF
TRBV4-1,TRBJ2-7,.,.,TGCGCCAGCAGCCAAGGCCCACTAGGAGGAGGCGAGCAGTACTTC,CASSQGPLGGGEQYF
TRBV30,TRBJ1-4,TRBD1,.,TGTGCCTGGAGTGCCGACAGGGCCTTTAATGAAAAACTGTTTTTT,CAWSADRAFNEKLFF
TRBV12-5,TRBJ1-1,.,once,TGTGCTAGTGGTTTACCCGGACACTCGAACACTGAAGCTTTCTTT,CASGLPGHSNTEAFF
TRBV20-1,TRBJ2-7,.,few,TGCAGTGCTAGACCATCCTACGAGCAGTACTTC,CSARPSYEQYF
TRBV13,TRBJ2-1,TRBD2,.,TGTGCCAGCAGCTCGGACGGGGGGGAGTCGCTCTACAATGAGCAGTTCTTC,CASSSDGGESLYNEQFF
TRBV7-2,TRBJ1-5,TRBD1,once,TGTGCCAGCAGCTTGCAGGGGGCTAATCAGCCCCAGCATTTT,CASSLQGANQPQHF
TRBV7-6,TRBJ1-5,TRBD1,.,TGTGCCAGCAGCTTGCTGGCGACAGGGGGGTCATATAGCAATCAGCCCCAGCATTTT,CASSLLATGGSYSNQPQHF
TRBV3-1/TRBV3-2,TRBJ1-5,.,.,TGTGCCAGCAGCCAAGGCGGTATCGGGGAATGGAGTCAGCCCCAGCATTTT,CASSQGGIGEWSQPQHF
TRBV5-1,TRBJ1-1,.,.,TGCGCCAGCAACACGGGAACCATGAACACTGAAGCTTTCTTT,CASNTGTMNTEAFF
TRBV30,TRBJ2-7,TRBD1,.,TGTGCCTGGAGTGTTCCGGGACAGGGGAGGGACGAGCAGTACTTC,CAWSVPGQGRDEQYF
TRBV5-1,TRBJ2-7,.,.,TGCGCCAGCAGCCCCTTCACAGAAAACTACGAGCAGTACTTC,CASSPFTENYEQYF
TRBV2,TRBJ2-7,TRBD2,.,TGTGCCAGCAGTGAATCCCAATGGCGGGAGGTAGGCAACGAGCAGTACTTC,CASSESQWREVGNEQYF
TRBV6-5,TRBJ2-4,TRBD1,.,TGTGCCAGCAGTTACTCCCCAGGGGGCAGAAACATTCAGTACTTC,CASSYSPGGRNIQYF
TRBV19,TRBJ2-1,TRBD2,.,TGTGCCAGTAGTATCCCGGGACTAGCGGGAGCTGAGCAGTTCTTC,CASSIPGLAGAEQFF
TRBV2,TRBJ2-2,TRBD1,.,TGTGCCAGCAGCTCGACAGGGAGCGGGGAGCTGTTTTTT,CASSSTGSGELFF
TRBV9,TRBJ2-5,TRBD2,.,TGTGCCAGCAGCCCATCAGCGGGAGGGCCACAAGAGACCCAGTACTTC,CASSPSAGGPQETQYF
TRBV7-3,TRBJ2-2,TRBD2,.,TGTGCCAGCGCGCTAGCGGGAGAATCCGGGGAGCTGTTTTTT,CASALAGESGELFF
TRBV5-1,TRBJ2-2,.,.,TGCGCCAGCTCGGGACAAATTAACACCGGGGAGCTGTTTTTT,CASSGQINTGELFF
TRBV10-2,TRBJ2-1,TRBD2,.,TGCGCCAGCAGTCTAGCGGGAGGGCCGCTCCTGTTCTTC,CASSLAGGPLLFF
TRBV25-1,TRBJ2-3,.,.,TGTGCCAGCAGTGAAGGGGCTACAGATACGCAGTATTTT,CASSEGATDTQYF
TRBV3-1/TRBV3-2,TRBJ2-7,TRBD2,.,TGTGCCAGCAGCCAAGAGGCTAGCGGAGGCTCCTACGAGCAGTACTTC,CASSQEASGGSYEQYF
TRBV6-6,TRBJ1-3,.,.,TGTGCCAGCAGTTACTCGGAAGGGAGGGGAAACACCATATATTTT,CASSYSEGRGNTIYF
TRBV4-2,TRBJ2-1,TRBD2,.,TGTGCCAGCAGCCAAGATCTGCCTAGCGGGAGTTATGAGCAGTTCTTC,CASSQDLPSGSYEQFF
TRBV5-1,TRBJ1-4,.,.,TGCGCCAGCGCCGGGGGGCCGAGTGAAAAACTGTTTTTT,CASAGGPSEKLFF
TRBV5-5,TRBJ2-1,TRBD1,.,TGTGCCAGCAGCTACTCTCGACAGGGGTACAATGAGCAGTTCTTC,CASSYSRQGYNEQFF
TRBV2,TRBJ1-1,TRBD1,.,TGTGCCAGCAGTGAAGTTAGGACAGGGAGGGGTTTCTTT,CASSEVRTGRGFF
TRBV15,TRBJ1-6,.,.,TGTGCCACCAGCAGAGAAACGGGTGGGGCTTCACCCCTCCACTTT,CATSRETGGASPLHF
TRBV29-1,TRBJ2-4,TRBD1,.,TGCAGCGTCCACGGACAGGGGGCCGAAAACATTCAGTACTTC,CSVHGQGAENIQYF
TRBV6-6,TRBJ1-2,.,.,TGTGCCAGCAGTTACATAGGGGGGGACTATGGCTACACCTTC,CASSYIGGDYGYTF
TRBV28,TRBJ2-6,.,.,TGTGCCAGCAGTCCCCAGGGGTCTGGGGCCAACGTCCTGACTTTC,CASSPQGSGANVLTF
TRBV19,TRBJ2-5,TRBD1,once,TGTGCCAGTAGTAACCCGGGACAGGGGGCTGGGGAGACCCAGTACTTC,CASSNPGQGAGETQYF
TRBV6-2/TRBV6-3,TRBJ2-2,TRBD2,.,TGTGCCAGCAGCCGGACTAGAAACACCGGGGAGCTGTTTTTT,CASSRTRNTGELFF
TRBV10-1,TRBJ1-6,.,.,TGCGCCAGCAGTTCGACACCCCCGCCGGCATATAATTCACCCCTCCACTTT,CASSSTPPPAYNSPLHF
TRBV25-1,TRBJ1-2,.,many,TGTGCCAGCAGTCCCAGAACTAACTATGGCTACACCTTC,CASSPRTNYGYTF
TRBV6-5,TRBJ1-4,.,.,TGTGCCAGCACCCGAACCGGGGAAAAAAAACTGTTTTTT,CASTRTGEKKLFF
TRBV7-9,TRBJ2-5,TRBD1,once,TGTGCCAGCAGCTACAGGGGGCGAGAGACCCAGTACTTC,CASSYRGRETQYF
TRBV30,TRBJ2-7,TRBD1,.,TGTGCCTGGACCGAACAGGGGACCTACGAGCAGTACTTC,CAWTEQGTYEQYF